The 8 T cell receptor beta chains given below trace back to one sample, sequenced in a study of cytomegalovirus exposure and HLA in healthy donors listed by TCRdb under 2017. Libraries were built with the immunoSEQ multiplex PCR assay. The multiplex PCR relied on a mix of 60 forward primers for TCR Vbeta segments and 13 reverse primers for TCR Jbeta segments. What TCRdb holds here is the immuneACCESS table cut down to in-frame rearrangements. Part of the clones is not present; checked against another copy, under half of the missing clones reflect an unresolved V gene, and the others are unexplained. In this sample the table shows 110,000 or so clones, under 80% of which occur a single time. The top ten clonotypes cover around 4.3% of the sample. Sequences were obtained from PBMCs. The receptors were gathered from a woman aged 40 to 55 in good health and CMV-seropositive.

This clone was counted between two and nine times. This chain connects TRBV6-1 to TRBJ1-5, with 9 bases identical to TRBD1. J lost 2 bases, V lost 6 bases, and 5 bases had no gene match. The CDR3 spans 15 residues. Germline assignment: CDR1 MNHNS and CDR2 SASEGT. The CDR3, as DNA: TGTGCCAGCAGGCGGACAGGGGAGGGCAATCAGCCCCAGCATTTT. The encoded protein is CASRRTGEGNQPQHF.

The V call is TRBV4-2, the J call TRBJ2-1, with a tentative D call TRBD1 (5 bases). Germline loops: CDR1 LGHNA, CDR2 YNFKEQ. The CDR3 spans 12 residues. The germline V and J ends were trimmed by 0 bases and 15 bases, with 12 bases remaining between them. As DNA, the CDR3 is TGTGCCAGCAGCCAAGATCGGGCAGGGCGGTTCTTC. This codes for CASSQDRAGRFF.

The chain joins TRBV4-2 to TRBJ1-4; 8 bases align to TRBD1. The germline gives CDR1 LGHNA, CDR2 YNFKEQ. Germline trimming cut 0 bases from V and 8 bases from J; bases unmatched to any gene: 8. This CDR3 has 16 amino acids. CDR3 sequence (DNA): TGTGCCAGCAGCCAAGATTTGGGACAGGTCTACGAAAAACTGTTTTTT. It encodes CASSQDLGQVYEKLFF.

The V gene is TRBV18, the J gene TRBJ2-4, with a tentative D call TRBD1 (5 bases). CDR3 size: 15 residues. The V and J ends lost 3 bases and 0 bases respectively, with 9 bases between them. The V gene's germline CDR1 is KGHSH and CDR2 LQKENI. The CDR3 here is CASSPQGIAKNIQYF. Here the CDR3 DNA reads TGTGCCAGCTCACCTCAGGGTATAGCCAAAAACATTCAGTACTTC.

This sequence joins TRBV6-6 and TRBJ2-2, with TRBD2 identical over 8 bases. Germline V gene sequence: CDR1 MNHNY, CDR2 SVGAGI (reference sequence). The V segment lost 7 bases and the J segment 1 base; nucleotides outside the gene matches: 5. This CDR3 has 15 amino acids. CDR3 amino acids: CASIDSGKNTGELFF. CDR3 nucleotide sequence: TGTGCCAGCATAGATAGCGGGAAGAACACCGGGGAGCTGTTTTTT.

The rearrangement uses TRBV4-1 and TRBJ1-3, with 9 nucleotides matching TRBD1. The CDR3 contains 17 residues. From germline, CDR1 is MGHRA and CDR2 YSYEKL. V shed 4 bases, J shed 1 base, and the junction held 8 bases outside the gene matches. The CDR3 loop is CASSRRYRGQSGNTIYF. The DNA for the CDR3 is TGCGCCAGCAGCCGCAGATACAGGGGGCAGTCTGGAAACACCATATATTTT.

The rearrangement joins TRBV5-1 to TRBJ2-5, with D possibly being TRBD1 (6 bases). Looked up from germline, CDR1 is SGHRS and CDR2 is YFSETQ. Deletions cut 5 bases from V and 5 bases from J, with 10 bases between. The CDR3 consists of 12 residues. The CDR3 region has the DNA TGCGCCAGCAGTTCCAGGGGTGAGACCCAGTACTTC. This sequence encodes CASSSRGETQYF.

The J gene is TRBJ1-1, the V gene TRBV30, with no clear D. Germline CDR1 GTSNPN, CDR2 SVGIG (reference sequence). Trimming pared 6 bases from V and 2 bases from J, leaving 10 bases between. This CDR3 is 12 amino acids long. The CDR3 reads CACARDNTEAFF. The CDR3 coding sequence is TGTGCCTGCGCGAGGGATAACACTGAAGCTTTCTTT.